These 21 T cell receptor beta chains originate from one sample sequenced in a study of T cell responses to AZD1222 COVID-19 vaccine. Measured with immunoSEQ multiplex PCR; TCRdb has only the in-frame clones, and not every one. Of 95,000 to 150,000 clones in the sample, roughly nine tenths were seen once. The sequencing used peripheral blood, collected on day 0 of AZD1222 vaccination. These receptors all come from an adult in good health.

This rearrangement joins TRBV19 to TRBJ1-4; D perhaps matches TRBD1 (5 bases). This CDR3 is built from 14 residues. Between the trimmed V and J ends, which lost 6 bases and 3 bases, there was a span of 11 bases. Germline CDR1 reads LNHDA; CDR2 reads SQIVND (reference sequence). For the CDR3, the DNA is TGTGCCAGTAGGCCAGGGCGGGCTAATGAAAAACTGTTTTTT. Translation gives CASRPGRANEKLFF.

The V and J genes are TRBV4-1 and TRBJ2-5, with 14 bases that match TRBD2. The length of the CDR3 is 19 residues. With 3 bases clipped from V and 5 bases from J, the junction kept 14 bases outside the gene matches. Germline CDR1 is MGHRA and CDR2 is YSYEKL. The CDR3 sequence is CASSHPLGTSGRKGETQYF. CDR3 DNA: TGCGCCAGCAGCCATCCCCTGGGGACTAGCGGGAGAAAGGGGGAGACCCAGTACTTC.

CDR3 region: CASSQGVVNEQFF. For the CDR3, the DNA is TGCGCCAGCAGCCAAGGAGTGGTCAATGAGCAGTTCTTC. The chain carries TRBV4-3 and TRBJ2-1; no clear D gene. CDR3 length equals 13 residues. Germline CDR1 LGHNA, CDR2 YSLEER. V gave up 1 base and J gave up 6 bases, with 7 bases separating them.

The chain couples TRBV19 to TRBJ2-1; TRBD2 matches at 13 bases. Unmatched junction bases numbered 2, after V lost 5 bases and J lost 7 bases. Germline assignment: CDR1 LNHDA and CDR2 SQIVND (reference sequence). The CDR3 length is 14 residues. This chain's CDR3 is CASSRTSGSNEQFF. Here the CDR3 DNA reads TGTGCCAGTAGTCGGACTAGCGGGAGTAATGAGCAGTTCTTC. Full variable domain (outside the CDR3, taken from reference TRBV19 and TRBJ2-1): DGGITQSPKYLFRKEGQNVTLSCEQNLNHDAMYWYRQDPGQGLRLIYYSQIVNDFQKGDIAEGYSVSREKKESFPLTVTSAQKNPTAFYLCASSRTSGSNEQFFGPGTRLTVL.

This chain links TRBV5-1 with TRBJ1-5; a weak D match, TRBD1 (5 bases). Trimming removed 2 bases at V and 0 bases at J, with 9 bases between. CDR1 is SGHRS and CDR2 is YFSETQ in the germline V gene. The CDR3 is made up of 15 amino acids. The CDR3 nucleotides read TGCGCCAGCAGCTTTGACAGTAATAGCAATCAGCCCCAGCATTTT. Its protein product is CASSFDSNSNQPQHF. Supplemented by reference TRBV5-1 and TRBJ1-5, the full variable domain reads KAGVTQTPRYLIKTRGQQVTLSCSPISGHRSVSWYQQTPGQGLQFLFEYFSETQRNKGNFPGRFSGRQFSNSRSEMNVSTLELGDSALYLCASSFDSNSNQPQHFGDGTRLSIL.

The J gene is TRBJ1-1, the V gene TRBV4-1; D ambiguous. In germline, CDR1 is MGHRA, CDR2 YSYEKL. This CDR3 is 15 amino acids long. V lost 3 bases and J 4 bases, leaving 15 bases between the germline ends. The DNA for the CDR3 is TGCGCCAGCAGCCACCTGAGGGCCGGAGGCACTGAAGCTTTCTTT. This sequence encodes CASSHLRAGGTEAFF.

The count of this clone is one. This chain connects TRBV7-9 to TRBJ1-5; D might be TRBD1 (6 bases). Per germline, CDR1 SEHNR and CDR2 FQNEAQ (reference sequence). V lost 1 base, J lost 7 bases, and 8 bases lay in between. CDR3 length: 13 residues. CDR3 amino acids: CASSLGQGQPQHF. The CDR3 bases are TGTGCCAGCAGCTTAGGGCAGGGGCAGCCCCAGCATTTT.

The chain uses TRBV19 and TRBJ2-1; D might be TRBD2 (6 bases). With 5 bases removed from V and 0 bases from J, the gap between germline ends came to 11 bases. This CDR3 has 15 residues. The germline V gene encodes CDR1 LNHDA and CDR2 SQIVND (reference sequence). CDR3 nucleotides: TGTGCCAGTAGTCCGCAGACTAGCTCCTACAATGAGCAGTTCTTC. This codes for CASSPQTSSYNEQFF.

This clone was recorded once. V is TRBV3-1 (or the pseudogene TRBV3-2) and J is TRBJ1-4; D unclear. The CDR3 has 14 residues. The germline CDR1 and CDR2 sequences are LGHDT and YNNKEL (reference sequence). The V gene lost 3 bases and the J gene lost 8 bases, with 13 bases spanning the gap. The CDR3 spells CASSQVVGWEKLFF. DNA for the CDR3: TGTGCCAGCAGCCAGGTTGTGGGCTGGGAAAAACTGTTTTTT.

This chain connects TRBV10-3 to TRBJ2-1, with a tentative D call TRBD2 (6 bases). There are 13 residues in the CDR3. The germline V gene has CDR1 ENHRY and CDR2 SYGVKD. V gave up 4 bases and J gave up 9 bases, with 13 bases separating them. CDR3 DNA sequence: TGTGCCATCAGTGTCGGAGGGAGAGGTGAGCAGTTCTTC. It translates to CAISVGGRGEQFF.

The rearrangement joins TRBV11-3 to TRBJ2-2; D gene ambiguous. There are 15 residues in the CDR3. V lost 0 bases and J 5 bases, leaving 10 bases between the germline ends. Germline assignment: CDR1 SGHNT and CDR2 YENEEA. CDR3 loop: CASSLDHQSTGELFF. For the CDR3, the DNA is TGTGCCAGCAGCTTAGATCACCAGAGTACCGGGGAGCTGTTTTTT.

The chain joins TRBV6-1 to TRBJ2-6; D might be TRBD1 (5 bases). The germline V gene encodes CDR1 MNHNS and CDR2 SASEGT. Trimming removed 2 bases at V and 4 bases at J, with 12 bases between. The CDR3 extends over 16 amino acids. The CDR3 is CASSETPGLGANVLTF. The CDR3, as DNA: TGTGCCAGCAGTGAAACTCCAGGGCTCGGGGCCAACGTCCTGACTTTC.

The chain joins TRBV10-3 to TRBJ1-5; D possibly corresponds to TRBD1 (6 bases). The CDR3 has 15 residues. CDR1 is ENHRY, CDR2 SYGVKD, per germline. Trimming cost V 0 bases and J 6 bases, with 12 bases left between them. In DNA, the CDR3 is TGTGCCATCAGTGAGTCTAGGGGGTTCGCTCAGCCCCAGCATTTT. Translating it yields CAISESRGFAQPQHF.

The chain couples TRBV18 to TRBJ2-3; 10 nucleotides agree with TRBD1. CDR3 length equals 15 residues. In germline, CDR1 is KGHSH, CDR2 LQKENI. V lost 4 bases to trimming and J lost 4 bases; unmatched junction nucleotides: 5. The chain's CDR3 is CASSLSGTGADTQYF. CDR3 in DNA: TGTGCCAGCTCACTTTCCGGGACAGGGGCAGATACGCAGTATTTT.

This chain uses TRBV5-8 with TRBJ1-1; 7 bases are shared with TRBD1. J gave up 6 bases and V 4 bases, and 9 bases lay outside the gene matches. From germline, CDR1 is SGHTS and CDR2 YDEGEE. CDR3 size: 14 residues. The CDR3 is CASSLDRFRAEAFF. CDR3 nucleotides: TGTGCCAGCAGCCTGGACAGGTTCCGGGCTGAAGCTTTCTTT.

Comments on this clone: This sample includes further DNA sequences coding for the same CDR3. The chain has TRBV6-5 and TRBJ1-2; no clear D. V was shortened by 2 bases and J by 2 bases, with 12 bases between the two germline ends. There are 15 residues in the CDR3. In germline, CDR1 is MNHEY, CDR2 SVGAGI. CDR3 bases: TGTGCCAGCAGTTACGGAGGCACCTTAAACTATGGCTACACCTTC. This codes for CASSYGGTLNYGYTF.

The chain has TRBV18 and TRBJ2-2; D gene uncertain. Germline CDR1 is KGHSH and CDR2 is LQKENI. V lost 2 bases and J lost 1, with 11 bases in between. This CDR3 has 16 amino acids. The CDR3, as DNA: TGTGCCAGCTCACCATCTGCGACCGAGAACACCGGGGAGCTGTTTTTT. This sequence encodes CASSPSATENTGELFF.

This chain connects TRBV12-3 or TRBV12-4 to TRBJ1-1; D gene ambiguous. Trimming stripped 5 bases from V and 8 bases from J, with 15 bases between. The CDR3 totals 13 residues. Here the CDR3 DNA reads TGTGCCAGCAGTATTCGTCGGCCCGGGGAAGCTTTCTTT. It yields the protein CASSIRRPGEAFF.

The rearrangement uses TRBV30 and TRBJ1-1; D is possibly TRBD1 (5 bases). The germline V gene has CDR1 GTSNPN and CDR2 SVGIG (reference sequence). V was pared by 5 bases and J by 1 base, with 8 bases between. The CDR3 consists of 12 residues. The CDR3 spells CAWGDGNTEAFF. The DNA of the CDR3 is TGTGCCTGGGGGGACGGGAACACTGAAGCTTTCTTT.

V gene TRBV6-5 combines with J gene TRBJ1-1; 7 bases align to TRBD1. Germline V lookup: CDR1 MNHEY, CDR2 SVGAGI. The CDR3 has 14 residues. J lost 2 bases, V lost 7 bases, and 7 bases had no gene match. The CDR3 DNA reads as TGTGCCAGCACCATAGGGACAGCTAACACTGAAGCTTTCTTT. Protein: CASTIGTANTEAFF.

The rearrangement links TRBV5-6 to TRBJ1-5; D perhaps matches TRBD1 (6 bases). The CDR3 has 14 residues. Germline loops: CDR1 SGHDT, CDR2 YYEEEE. The ends were cut back, 4 bases at V and 5 bases at J, with 13 bases in the middle. DNA of the CDR3: TGTGCCAGCAGCCCGGGGGGCGGGGATCAGCCCCAGCATTTT. It yields the protein CASSPGGGDQPQHF.